This T cell receptor beta chain was captured in a study of shared clonotypes between healthy human individuals (dated by TCRdb to 2018 to 2020). For the wider study: Three men and a couple of women, aged 18 to 49 years, made up the cohort. For each donor, three plates each were used for CD4 naive and CD4 memory, two plates were used for CD8 naive, and one plate was used for CD8 memory. Leukapheresis yielded between about 0.94 and 8.9 billion PBMCs per donor. Different laboratories and diverse techniques were used to prepare libraries and sequence TCR repertoires, to increase sequencing depth and limit assay-specific biases. To estimate repertoire size and how much clonotypes are shared between individuals, the study performed deep sequencing of blood TCR repertoires from roughly five healthy adults.

Including cysteine and phenylalanine, the CDR3 has 13 amino acids. The CDR3 DNA has 39 bases and is translated from base 1. The germline V gene supplies CDR1 ENHRY and CDR2 SYGVKD. V loses 9 bases of germline sequence and J loses 0 bases, and the interval between the two ends is 12 bases. In regard to this clone: Its antigen has not been determined. Nothing much larger sits one base from this clone, and base qualities are not available.

Using the deep immunoSEQ assay, TCR CDR3 regions were amplified from genomic DNA by multiplex PCR. Extracted genomic DNA from each cell subset was distributed evenly across all wells of several immunoSEQ 96-well plates, and each plate was treated as a replicate. Each replicate PCR for sorted subsets received around 200 ng genomic DNA, equal to about 30,000 T cell genomes. Purified libraries were quantified with a Qubit 3.0 fluorometer, sized on a Bioanalyzer 2100, and re-quantified with the KAPA Library Quantification kit. A separate single-read 150-cycle Illumina NextSeq 550 flow cell was used to sequence each immunoSEQ 96-well plate. On the study's bioinformatics: Because the immunoSEQ output included only junctional sequences and no quality scores, the filtering could not be the same as the filtering used for full-length reads. Sequences were annotated with PyIR, a Python wrapper for IgBLAST v1.9, using IMGT germline references to assign V/J genes and CDR3. Reads were filtered out if the reads had weak V/J assignments (E-value above 1e-6), no CDR3, stop codons, out-of-frame junctions, or ambiguous translated residues. A V3J clonotype was defined by an identical inferred V gene, J gene, and CDR3 amino acid sequence. Percentage overlap between repertoires was calculated by dividing the number of shared unique clonotypes by the size of the smaller repertoire. Three approaches were used to assess repertoire richness: RTK rarefaction, the Chao1 estimator, and Recon v2.1 estimates of unobserved clonotypes. Generation probabilities for all TCRbeta clonotypes obtained by the gDNA method from a handful of donors were computed using OLGA. Here the immuneACCESS table is served through TCRdb, limited to in-frame sequences with V and J called. Missing clones are a known gap in these copies; in checked studies unresolved V genes cover under half, and the rest lacks a known reason. V, J and clone size reflect that table, while D and trimming were determined from the DNA. The sample contains tens of thousands of clones, 60% to 80% of them found a single time. The ten largest account for 51% of the sample.

Overall study outcomes, separate from this receptor: Clonotypes shared by all four sorted-subset donors showed higher generation probabilities than non-shared clonotypes. Larger estimated clonotype richness was generally found for naive subsets than for memory subsets. Only blood was sampled, and tissue TCR repertoires likely differ from those in blood. Pairwise subsampling led to the expectation that sequencing depth would affect the degree of clonotype sharing among donors. The genetic and exposure-history diversity represented was limited by the small number of donors. Rarefaction of sorted-subset datasets indicated incomplete sequencing despite the large sequencing depth. Sharing across a few donors was observed for around 5% of naive CD4, over 3% of naive CD8, roughly 2.3% of memory CD4, and roughly 0.4% of memory CD8 clonotypes.

The donors were healthy, HIV-negative adults with no recently reported acute infections or vaccinations. Only Caucasian adults living in Nashville, Tennessee, USA were represented among the donors. CD8 memory samples consisted of magnetically selected CD45RO+ cells combined with CCR7-negative CD45RA+ effector memory (TemRA) cells. Blood was collected by leukapheresis, and PBMCs were isolated by Ficoll-Histopaque density gradient centrifugation and then cryopreserved in liquid nitrogen vapor phase. Purity and quantity of every magnetically sorted T cell population were checked by analytical flow cytometry. From each sorted fraction, genomic DNA was isolated and quantified by UV absorbance on a Nanodrop 2000c.

The source is a man aged 30-40 years in good health. The specimen was memory CD8+ T cells sorted from blood. The cell subset or site tag for this specimen amounts to: CD45RO+ cells pooled with CCR7-negative TemRA cells. The chain joins TRBV10-3 to TRBJ2-7, with the identity of the D gene unclear. The CDR3 is CAIGSSVSYEQYF. The DNA is as follows: TGTGCCATAGGCTCGTCGGTCTCCTACGAGCAGTACTTC.